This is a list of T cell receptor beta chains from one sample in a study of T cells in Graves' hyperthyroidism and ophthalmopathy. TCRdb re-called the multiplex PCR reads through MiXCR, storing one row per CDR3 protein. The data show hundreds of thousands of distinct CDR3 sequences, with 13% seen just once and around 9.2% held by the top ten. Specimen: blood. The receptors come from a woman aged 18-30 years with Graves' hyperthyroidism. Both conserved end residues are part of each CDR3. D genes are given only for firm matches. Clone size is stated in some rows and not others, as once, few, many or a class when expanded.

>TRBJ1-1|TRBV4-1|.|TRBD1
CASSQDRATGGTEAFF
TGCGCCAGCAGCCAGGACAGGGCCACGGGGGGGACTGAAGCTTTCTTT
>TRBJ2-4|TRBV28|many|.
CASSLRGRSFIAKNIQYF
TGTGCCAGCAGTTTAAGGGGCAGGTCTTTCATAGCCAAAAACATTCAGTACTTC
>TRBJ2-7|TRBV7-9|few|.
CASSLEGVLEQYF
TGTGCCAGCAGCTTAGAAGGTGTCCTCGAGCAGTACTTC
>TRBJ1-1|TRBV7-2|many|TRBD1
CASRLGQGTSTEAFF
TGTGCCAGCAGACTAGGACAGGGAACTTCCACTGAAGCTTTCTTT
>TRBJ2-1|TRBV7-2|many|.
CASSLRQSNEQFF
TGTGCCAGCAGCTTAAGGCAGAGCAATGAGCAGTTCTTC
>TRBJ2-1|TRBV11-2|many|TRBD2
CASSTYSGREGNEQFF
TGTGCCAGCAGCACTTATAGCGGGAGAGAGGGGAATGAGCAGTTCTTC
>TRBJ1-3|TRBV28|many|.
CASSSQGLRGGNTIYF
TGTGCCAGCAGTTCCCAGGGGCTAAGGGGAGGAAACACCATATATTTT
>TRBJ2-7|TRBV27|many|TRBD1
CASSPPGTGLSYGQYF
TGTGCCAGCAGTCCTCCCGGGACAGGGCTATCTTATGGGCAGTACTTC
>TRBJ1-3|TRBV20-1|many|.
CSAQLATAGAGNTIYF
TGCAGTGCCCAGTTGGCCACGGCAGGGGCTGGAAACACCATATATTTT
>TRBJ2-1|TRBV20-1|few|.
CSARPGVYNNEQFF
TGCAGTGCTAGACCGGGAGTTTATAACAATGAGCAGTTCTTC
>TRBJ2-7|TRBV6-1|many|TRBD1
CASRAGGHEQYF
TGTGCCAGCAGGGCAGGGGGCCACGAGCAGTACTTC
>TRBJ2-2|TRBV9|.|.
CASSVDLTGELFF
TGTGCCAGCAGCGTAGACCTCACCGGGGAGCTGTTTTTT
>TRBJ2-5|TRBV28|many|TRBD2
CASTKLAGVGETQYF
TGTGCCAGCACTAAACTAGCGGGAGTGGGTGAGACCCAGTACTTC
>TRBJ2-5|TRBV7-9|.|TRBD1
CASSQQGGKETQYF
TGTGCCAGCAGCCAACAGGGGGGCAAAGAGACCCAGTACTTC
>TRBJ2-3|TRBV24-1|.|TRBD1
CATSWTGSTDTQYF
TGTGCCACCAGTTGGACAGGGAGCACAGATACGCAGTATTTT
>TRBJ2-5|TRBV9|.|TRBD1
CASSVGSGRVGDRDGETQYF
TGTGCCAGCAGCGTAGGGTCTGGACGTGTAGGGGACAGGGACGGAGAGACCCAGTACTTC
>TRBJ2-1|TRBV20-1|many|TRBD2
CSAPLPSSRGVHEQFF
TGCAGTGCTCCACTCCCCTCCTCGCGGGGGGTGCATGAGCAGTTCTTC
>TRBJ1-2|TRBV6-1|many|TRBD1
CASSFYWIGGGSIGGYTF
TGTGCCAGCAGTTTCTACTGGATAGGGGGCGGCTCCATTGGTGGCTACACCTTC
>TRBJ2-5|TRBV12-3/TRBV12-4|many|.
CASSFSLAGRETQYF
TGTGCCAGCAGTTTTAGTCTTGCCGGGCGGGAGACCCAGTACTTC
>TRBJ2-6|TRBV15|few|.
CATSRESEISGANVLTF
TGTGCCACCAGCCGCGAATCGGAAATTTCTGGGGCCAACGTCCTGACTTTC
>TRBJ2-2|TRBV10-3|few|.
CAISESTGSGELFF
TGTGCCATCAGTGAGTCAACAGGGTCCGGGGAGCTGTTTTTT
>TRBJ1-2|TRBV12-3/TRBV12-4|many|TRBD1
CASSEQGAVYGYTF
TGTGCCAGCAGTGAACAGGGGGCGGTCTATGGCTACACCTTC
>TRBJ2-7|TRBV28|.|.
CASSFRDVREQYF
TGTGCCAGCAGTTTCCGGGACGTCAGGGAGCAGTACTTC
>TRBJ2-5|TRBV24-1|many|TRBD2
CATGTSIGETQYF
TGTGCCACAGGGACTAGCATCGGGGAGACCCAGTACTTC
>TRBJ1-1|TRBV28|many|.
CASSPQQGWNTEAFF
TGTGCCAGCAGTCCTCAACAGGGCTGGAACACTGAAGCTTTCTTT
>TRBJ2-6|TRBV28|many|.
CASSLSREFVPVLTF
TGTGCCAGCAGTTTATCCCGCGAATTTGTCCCCGTCCTGACTTTC
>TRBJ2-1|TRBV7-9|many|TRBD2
CASSRLAGEHNEQFF
TGTGCCAGCAGTAGACTAGCGGGAGAACACAATGAGCAGTTCTTC
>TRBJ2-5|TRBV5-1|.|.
CASSILPGFESQYF
TGCGCCAGCAGCATCCTCCCCGGTTTTGAGTCCCAGTACTTC